This is a list of T cell receptor beta chains from one sample in a study of T cells in Graves' hyperthyroidism and ophthalmopathy. TCRdb recomputed calls from the multiplex PCR reads with MiXCR, one row per CDR3 protein. The data show approximately 610,000 distinct CDR3 sequences, 15% to 20% seen once. The sequenced sample consisted of blood. The receptors derive from a woman aged 18-29 years with Graves' hyperthyroidism. CDR3s include the opening cysteine and the closing phenylalanine or tryptophan. Each record gives: clone size, D gene, J gene, V gene, CDR3 protein, CDR3 DNA. D genes are given only for firm matches. Clone size is given for some rows only: seen once, a few or many times, or a class if the clone is expanded.

abundance: few
d_gene: NA
j_gene: TRBJ1-2
v_gene: TRBV7-8
CDR3aa: CASSTGHSNYGYTF
CDR3nt: TGTGCCAGCAGCACGGGACACTCCAACTATGGCTACACCTTC

abundance: NA
d_gene: NA
j_gene: TRBJ1-5
v_gene: TRBV6-1
CDR3aa: CASSEWASNQPQHF
CDR3nt: TGTGCCAGCAGTGAATGGGCAAGCAATCAGCCCCAGCATTTT

abundance: NA
d_gene: TRBD1
j_gene: TRBJ2-2
v_gene: TRBV24-1
CDR3aa: CATSRDSLISTGELFF
CDR3nt: TGTGCCACCAGCCGGGACAGCCTGATATCGACCGGGGAGCTGTTTTTT

abundance: NA
d_gene: TRBD2
j_gene: TRBJ2-1
v_gene: TRBV20-1
CDR3aa: CSATPSGRSSYNEQFF
CDR3nt: TGCAGTGCTACCCCTAGCGGGAGGAGTTCCTACAATGAGCAGTTCTTC

abundance: NA
d_gene: NA
j_gene: TRBJ2-6
v_gene: TRBV3-1
CDR3aa: CASSQGPRVTGANVLTF
CDR3nt: TGTGCCAGCAGCCAGGGACCGCGGGTGACCGGGGCCAACGTCCTGACTTTC

abundance: NA
d_gene: TRBD2
j_gene: TRBJ2-5
v_gene: TRBV5-4
CDR3aa: CASSLAGGGPQETQYF
CDR3nt: TGTGCCAGCAGCTTGGCGGGCGGGGGGCCGCAAGAGACCCAGTACTTC

abundance: NA
d_gene: TRBD2
j_gene: TRBJ2-1
v_gene: TRBV20-1
CDR3aa: CSARGASGRPRQFF
CDR3nt: TGCAGTGCTAGAGGGGCTAGCGGGAGGCCTCGGCAGTTCTTC

abundance: NA
d_gene: NA
j_gene: TRBJ2-1
v_gene: TRBV7-9
CDR3aa: CASSPRRNYNEQFF
CDR3nt: TGTGCCAGCAGCCCGAGACGGAATTACAATGAGCAGTTCTTC

abundance: few
d_gene: TRBD1
j_gene: TRBJ2-7
v_gene: TRBV2
CDR3aa: CASKRTGGGDEQYF
CDR3nt: TGTGCCAGTAAAAGGACAGGGGGCGGGGACGAGCAGTACTTC

abundance: many
d_gene: TRBD1
j_gene: TRBJ2-1
v_gene: TRBV7-8
CDR3aa: CASSPRQGAENEQFF
CDR3nt: TGTGCCAGCAGCCCCAGGCAGGGGGCGGAGAATGAGCAGTTCTTC

abundance: many
d_gene: TRBD1
j_gene: TRBJ1-6
v_gene: TRBV20-1
CDR3aa: CSARTTGGGSYNSPLHF
CDR3nt: TGCAGTGCTAGAACAACAGGGGGAGGATCCTATAATTCACCCCTCCACTTT

abundance: NA
d_gene: NA
j_gene: TRBJ1-6
v_gene: TRBV15
CDR3aa: CATSRAVPGRGSPLHF
CDR3nt: TGTGCCACCAGCAGAGCGGTGCCAGGTCGAGGATCACCCCTCCACTTT

abundance: NA
d_gene: NA
j_gene: TRBJ2-2
v_gene: TRBV11-3
CDR3aa: CASSPSPGEIGELFF
CDR3nt: TGTGCCAGCAGCCCTTCTCCGGGAGAAATCGGGGAGCTGTTTTTT

abundance: many
d_gene: TRBD2
j_gene: TRBJ2-3
v_gene: TRBV7-9
CDR3aa: CASSSHVLAEVLDTQYF
CDR3nt: TGTGCCAGCAGCTCACACGTCCTAGCGGAAGTCTTGGATACGCAGTATTTT

abundance: few
d_gene: NA
j_gene: TRBJ1-2
v_gene: TRBV6-1
CDR3aa: CASSEWGVSGYTF
CDR3nt: TGTGCCAGCAGTGAATGGGGGGTTAGTGGCTACACCTTC

abundance: many
d_gene: TRBD1
j_gene: TRBJ2-7
v_gene: TRBV2
CDR3aa: CASSVAGQGFYEQYF
CDR3nt: TGTGCCAGCAGTGTGGCAGGACAGGGGTTCTACGAGCAGTACTTC

abundance: many
d_gene: NA
j_gene: TRBJ2-1
v_gene: TRBV7-9
CDR3aa: CASSPSLSVGNEQFF
CDR3nt: TGTGCCAGCAGCCCCAGCCTGAGCGTAGGCAATGAGCAGTTCTTC

abundance: NA
d_gene: TRBD2
j_gene: TRBJ2-1
v_gene: TRBV12-3/TRBV12-4
CDR3aa: CASSMTSGLYNEQFF
CDR3nt: TGTGCCAGCAGCATGACTAGCGGTCTATACAATGAGCAGTTCTTC

abundance: few
d_gene: NA
j_gene: TRBJ2-5
v_gene: TRBV12-3/TRBV12-4
CDR3aa: CASMGGALETQYF
CDR3nt: TGTGCCAGCATGGGGGGGGCTTTGGAGACCCAGTACTTC

abundance: NA
d_gene: NA
j_gene: TRBJ2-2
v_gene: TRBV25-1
CDR3aa: CASSVNSYTGELFF
CDR3nt: TGTGCCAGCAGTGTAAATAGTTACACCGGGGAGCTGTTTTTT

abundance: NA
d_gene: TRBD2
j_gene: TRBJ2-1
v_gene: TRBV20-1
CDR3aa: CSAAGGPHNEQFF
CDR3nt: TGCAGTGCTGCGGGAGGGCCCCACAATGAGCAGTTCTTC

abundance: NA
d_gene: TRBD2
j_gene: TRBJ2-7
v_gene: TRBV20-1
CDR3aa: CSARGLAGPTSYGQYF
CDR3nt: TGCAGTGCTAGAGGACTAGCGGGACCAACTTCCTACGGGCAGTACTTC

abundance: many
d_gene: TRBD1
j_gene: TRBJ2-1
v_gene: TRBV5-1
CDR3aa: CASSSGQGVVGGGYNEQFF
CDR3nt: TGCGCCAGCAGCTCGGGACAGGGGGTTGTTGGCGGGGGCTACAATGAGCAGTTCTTC

abundance: NA
d_gene: TRBD1
j_gene: TRBJ1-2
v_gene: TRBV10-3
CDR3aa: CAISPIDRVQDYGYTF
CDR3nt: TGTGCCATCAGTCCTATAGACAGGGTGCAAGACTATGGCTACACCTTC

abundance: many
d_gene: TRBD2
j_gene: TRBJ2-7
v_gene: TRBV30
CDR3aa: CAWSFGLAGEYEQYF
CDR3nt: TGTGCCTGGAGTTTTGGACTAGCGGGAGAATACGAGCAGTACTTC

abundance: NA
d_gene: TRBD2
j_gene: TRBJ2-3
v_gene: TRBV5-1
CDR3aa: CASSFELAGPTDTQYF
CDR3nt: TGCGCCAGCAGCTTTGAACTAGCGGGGCCAACAGATACGCAGTATTTT

abundance: many
d_gene: NA
j_gene: TRBJ1-5
v_gene: TRBV2
CDR3aa: CASSAEQGVDPQHF
CDR3nt: TGTGCCAGCAGTGCGGAACAGGGAGTTGATCCCCAGCATTTT

abundance: NA
d_gene: NA
j_gene: TRBJ1-2
v_gene: TRBV7-9
CDR3aa: CASSLALTHGYTF
CDR3nt: TGTGCCAGCAGCTTAGCGCTTACCCATGGCTACACCTTC

abundance: few
d_gene: NA
j_gene: TRBJ2-1
v_gene: TRBV7-2
CDR3aa: CASSLAPGPNSYNEQFF
CDR3nt: TGTGCCAGCAGCTTAGCCCCGGGACCGAACTCCTACAATGAGCAGTTCTTC

abundance: many
d_gene: NA
j_gene: TRBJ2-7
v_gene: TRBV7-9
CDR3aa: CASSLGGSRLAYEQYF
CDR3nt: TGTGCCAGCAGCTTAGGGGGCTCGAGACTAGCCTACGAGCAGTACTTC

abundance: NA
d_gene: TRBD2
j_gene: TRBJ2-3
v_gene: TRBV5-1
CDR3aa: CASSLTSGRTSTDTQYF
CDR3nt: TGCGCCAGCAGCTTGACTAGCGGGAGGACTAGCACAGATACGCAGTATTTT

abundance: NA
d_gene: TRBD1
j_gene: TRBJ2-7
v_gene: TRBV20-1
CDR3aa: CSARDNGQGSYEQYF
CDR3nt: TGCAGTGCTAGAGATAATGGACAGGGCTCCTACGAGCAGTACTTC

abundance: NA
d_gene: NA
j_gene: TRBJ2-3
v_gene: TRBV6-1
CDR3aa: CASIQEGPRTDTQYF
CDR3nt: TGTGCCAGCATCCAAGAGGGCCCTCGCACAGATACGCAGTATTTT

abundance: few
d_gene: TRBD1
j_gene: TRBJ1-6
v_gene: TRBV27
CDR3aa: CASSLSTGVGSPLHF
CDR3nt: TGTGCCAGCAGTCTTTCGACAGGGGTAGGTTCACCCCTCCACTTT

abundance: NA
d_gene: NA
j_gene: TRBJ1-6
v_gene: TRBV11-3
CDR3aa: CASSFTQFYSPLHF
CDR3nt: TGTGCCAGCAGCTTTACACAGTTCTATTCACCCCTCCACTTT

abundance: NA
d_gene: TRBD2
j_gene: TRBJ2-5
v_gene: TRBV27
CDR3aa: CASSTRRREQETQYF
CDR3nt: TGTGCCAGCTCAACCCGCCGGCGGGAGCAAGAGACCCAGTACTTC

abundance: many
d_gene: TRBD1
j_gene: TRBJ1-1
v_gene: TRBV6-1
CDR3aa: CASSYPGQVNTEAFF
CDR3nt: TGTGCCAGCAGTTACCCGGGACAGGTGAACACTGAAGCTTTCTTT

abundance: few
d_gene: TRBD1
j_gene: TRBJ1-2
v_gene: TRBV5-1
CDR3aa: CASSSFRTGGPLGYTF
CDR3nt: TGCGCCAGCAGCTCTTTCCGAACAGGGGGCCCTCTTGGCTACACCTTC

abundance: NA
d_gene: NA
j_gene: TRBJ2-1
v_gene: TRBV10-3
CDR3aa: CATLGGELGSYNEQFF
CDR3nt: TGTGCCACCCTAGGCGGGGAGCTTGGGTCCTACAATGAGCAGTTCTTC

abundance: many
d_gene: TRBD1
j_gene: TRBJ1-2
v_gene: TRBV28
CDR3aa: CASSPGDRSDGYTF
CDR3nt: TGTGCCAGCAGTCCGGGGGACAGGTCGGATGGCTACACCTTC

abundance: few
d_gene: NA
j_gene: TRBJ1-6
v_gene: TRBV14
CDR3aa: CASKAATGYNSPLHF
CDR3nt: TGTGCCAGCAAGGCCGCGACAGGCTATAATTCACCCCTCCACTTT